Here is one T cell receptor beta chain with its context. This CDR3 has 17 residues. The germline V and J ends were trimmed by 6 bases and 1 base, with 21 bases remaining between them. Germline loops: CDR1 KGHSH, CDR2 LQKENI. This entry belongs to a study of blood T cell repertoires in COVID-19. Study summary: Researchers got acute and convalescent COVID-19 samples from the United States, Italy and Spain. From T cells, B-cell-depleted T cells, or PBMCs came the material, which was cDNA or gDNA.

Source study methods: The assay estimated nucleated cells by amplifying reference gene primers. Clones were read by immunoSEQ multiplex PCR, and TCRdb kept only the in-frame ones, dropping some. The D gene and trimming were derived from the DNA, and the V and J assignments and clone size from that table. This sample has tens of thousands of clones; less than 90% occur once, and the top ten carry over 15%. This chain joins TRBV18 and TRBJ1-1; D gene uncertain. What was sequenced was peripheral blood. The receptor was isolated from a man at least 80 years old in a cohort sampled during active COVID-19. The CDR3 sequence: CASSLGVAENSNTEAFF. CDR3 in DNA: TGTGCCAGCTCCCTCGGGGTAGCGGAGAACTCGAACACTGAAGCTTTCTTT.